Listed below are T cell receptor beta chains from one sample, sequenced in a study of human T cells and chemical hapten exposure. TCRdb reprocessed the RACE reads with MiXCR, giving one entry per CDR3 protein. Counted here are under 50,000 distinct CDR3 sequences, roughly 3.5% occurring once; the ten biggest clones make up 5.6%. The specimen sequenced was whole blood. The receptors were gathered from a human donor in good health. Some clones in this sample may be carry-over from other donors' samples. Both conserved end residues are part of each CDR3. D genes are given only for firm matches. Where a row states a size, it is once, few, many or the class of an expanded clone; other rows omit it.

J gene: TRBJ2-6; D gene: -; V gene: TRBV21-1; clone size: many; CDR3 DNA: TGTGCCAGCAGGTTAATGAGACTAGCGGGAGAACGGGACTGTGGGGCCAACGTCCTGACTTTC; CDR3 protein: CASRLMRLAGERDCGANVLTF
J gene: TRBJ2-7; D gene: -; V gene: TRBV7-3; clone size: many; CDR3 DNA: TGTGCCAGCAGCCCGGGACCGCTCTACGAGCAGTACTTC; CDR3 protein: CASSPGPLYEQYF
J gene: TRBJ1-3; D gene: -; V gene: TRBV7-8; clone size: few; CDR3 DNA: TGTGCCAGCACTCCAACAGACCATGTTGGAAACACCATATATTTT; CDR3 protein: CASTPTDHVGNTIYF
J gene: TRBJ2-7; D gene: TRBD1; V gene: TRBV7-9; clone size: many; CDR3 DNA: TGTGCCAGCAGCTGGAGACAGGGTAGAGCCTACGAGCAGTACTTC; CDR3 protein: CASSWRQGRAYEQYF
J gene: TRBJ2-7; D gene: TRBD2; V gene: TRBV28; clone size: many; CDR3 DNA: TGTGCCAGCAGTTCCCACCCGGGACTAGCGGGACCCACCTACGAGCAGTACTTC; CDR3 protein: CASSSHPGLAGPTYEQYF
J gene: TRBJ1-6; D gene: -; V gene: TRBV12-3/TRBV12-4; clone size: many; CDR3 DNA: TGTGCCAGCAGTCCTACCCAGAATTATAATTCACCCCTCCACTTT; CDR3 protein: CASSPTQNYNSPLHF
J gene: TRBJ1-1; D gene: -; V gene: TRBV28; clone size: many; CDR3 DNA: TGTGCCAGCAGTTTAACAGGAGGGAACACTGAAGCTTTCTTT; CDR3 protein: CASSLTGGNTEAFF
J gene: TRBJ1-5; D gene: -; V gene: TRBV29-1; clone size: many; CDR3 DNA: TGCAGCGCTAGGACAGCAAGCAATCAGCCCCAGCATTTT; CDR3 protein: CSARTASNQPQHF
J gene: TRBJ1-1; D gene: TRBD1; V gene: TRBV20-1; clone size: many; CDR3 DNA: TGCAGTGCTAGAGTCGGGAGTGCCCCCGACAGGGGAAACACTGAAGCTTTCTTT; CDR3 protein: CSARVGSAPDRGNTEAFF
J gene: TRBJ2-7; D gene: TRBD2; V gene: TRBV6-2/TRBV6-3; clone size: many; CDR3 DNA: TGTGCCAGCAGTGGAACCGGGACTATAACAGCCGGGGAGCAGTACTTC; CDR3 protein: CASSGTGTITAGEQYF
J gene: TRBJ2-1; D gene: -; V gene: TRBV5-4; clone size: few; CDR3 DNA: TGTGCCAGCAGCTTAAAAAGGGATGGTGAGCAGTTCTTC; CDR3 protein: CASSLKRDGEQFF
J gene: TRBJ2-7; D gene: TRBD1; V gene: TRBV7-9; clone size: few; CDR3 DNA: TGTGCCAGCAGCAACCGGGACAGGGTGCCCTACGAGCAGTACTTC; CDR3 protein: CASSNRDRVPYEQYF
J gene: TRBJ1-5; D gene: -; V gene: TRBV11-2; clone size: many; CDR3 DNA: TGTGCCAGCAGCCTCTCTAGGGGGGAGGGAGGCAATCAGCCCCAGCATTTT; CDR3 protein: CASSLSRGEGGNQPQHF
J gene: TRBJ2-7; D gene: TRBD1; V gene: TRBV28; clone size: many; CDR3 DNA: TGTGCCAGCAGTTTGTATGGGACAGGGTTAGTCGAGCAGTACTTC; CDR3 protein: CASSLYGTGLVEQYF
J gene: TRBJ1-5; D gene: TRBD1; V gene: TRBV27; clone size: many; CDR3 DNA: TGTGCCAGCAGTTCCTCAACAGGGGGACAGCCCCAGCATTTT; CDR3 protein: CASSSSTGGQPQHF
J gene: TRBJ2-6; D gene: -; V gene: TRBV28; clone size: many; CDR3 DNA: TGTGCCAGCAGTTTATTGGACTCTGGGGCCAACGTCCTGACTTTC; CDR3 protein: CASSLLDSGANVLTF
J gene: TRBJ1-1; D gene: TRBD1; V gene: TRBV5-6; clone size: many; CDR3 DNA: TGTGCCAGCAGCCTGTGGGGACAGGAAAACACTGAAGCTTTCTTT; CDR3 protein: CASSLWGQENTEAFF
J gene: TRBJ2-3; D gene: -; V gene: TRBV20-1; clone size: many; CDR3 DNA: TGCAGTGCAGAACTAGGGACAGATACGCAGTATTTT; CDR3 protein: CSAELGTDTQYF
J gene: TRBJ2-5; D gene: TRBD1; V gene: TRBV29-1; clone size: few; CDR3 DNA: TGCAGCGCCGCCCCGACAGGGGGCTTAGAGACCCAGTACTTC; CDR3 protein: CSAAPTGGLETQYF
J gene: TRBJ2-3; D gene: TRBD1; V gene: TRBV5-1; clone size: many; CDR3 DNA: TGCGCCAGCAGCTTGGAGGGGGCCCCCACAGATACGCAGTATTTT; CDR3 protein: CASSLEGAPTDTQYF
J gene: TRBJ2-1; D gene: TRBD2; V gene: TRBV25-1; clone size: many; CDR3 DNA: TGTGCCAGCACCTGGGGAGGGTGGAATGAGCAGTTCTTC; CDR3 protein: CASTWGGWNEQFF
J gene: TRBJ1-2; D gene: TRBD1; V gene: TRBV29-1; clone size: few; CDR3 DNA: TGCAGCGCCGAGACAGGGGGATTCGGCTACACCTTC; CDR3 protein: CSAETGGFGYTF
J gene: TRBJ2-1; D gene: TRBD2; V gene: TRBV6-6; clone size: few; CDR3 DNA: TGTGCCAGCAGCCAGGACTGGGCTAGCGGGAGATTGTTCTTC; CDR3 protein: CASSQDWASGRLFF
J gene: TRBJ2-2; D gene: TRBD1; V gene: TRBV29-1; clone size: -; CDR3 DNA: TGCAGCGTGGGACAGGGGAACACCGGGGAGCTGTTTTTT; CDR3 protein: CSVGQGNTGELFF
J gene: TRBJ2-5; D gene: -; V gene: TRBV19; clone size: -; CDR3 DNA: TGTGCCAGTAGTGCTCACCGGGACCTCCAAGAGACCCAGTACTTC; CDR3 protein: CASSAHRDLQETQYF
J gene: TRBJ2-1; D gene: TRBD2; V gene: TRBV24-1; clone size: many; CDR3 DNA: TGTGCCACCAGTGCGGGAGGGCTAGCGGGAGAACGATATTCAATCGGTGAGCAGTTCTTC; CDR3 protein: CATSAGGLAGERYSIGEQFF
J gene: TRBJ2-3; D gene: -; V gene: TRBV20-1; clone size: many; CDR3 DNA: TGCAGTGCTAGACTAACTACCCCCGGGGATACGCAGTATTTT; CDR3 protein: CSARLTTPGDTQYF
J gene: TRBJ1-5; D gene: TRBD1; V gene: TRBV4-1; clone size: -; CDR3 DNA: TGCGCCAGCAGCCAGGACAGGGGGGCTCAGCCCCAGCATTTT; CDR3 protein: CASSQDRGAQPQHF
J gene: TRBJ2-7; D gene: -; V gene: TRBV29-1; clone size: many; CDR3 DNA: TGCAGCGTTGCCCCCCGGAACGCGGACTACGAGCAGTACTTC; CDR3 protein: CSVAPRNADYEQYF
J gene: TRBJ1-5; D gene: -; V gene: TRBV10-2; clone size: -; CDR3 DNA: TGCGCCAGCAGTGGGGACAGCAATCAGCCCCAGCATTTT; CDR3 protein: CASSGDSNQPQHF
J gene: TRBJ2-3; D gene: -; V gene: TRBV7-9; clone size: medium-sized; CDR3 DNA: TGTGCCAGCAGCTTAGTTAGCGCGGGCACAGATACGCAGTATTTT; CDR3 protein: CASSLVSAGTDTQYF
J gene: TRBJ1-5; D gene: -; V gene: TRBV6-4; clone size: many; CDR3 DNA: TGTGCCAGCAGTTACGGGGGGAAAAGTAGACGTCAGCCCCAGCATTTT; CDR3 protein: CASSYGGKSRRQPQHF
J gene: TRBJ2-7; D gene: -; V gene: TRBV27; clone size: many; CDR3 DNA: TGTGCCAGCAGGATGGGGCCCTCAAGCTCCTACGAGCAGTACTTC; CDR3 protein: CASRMGPSSSYEQYF
J gene: TRBJ2-7; D gene: -; V gene: TRBV6-1; clone size: many; CDR3 DNA: TGTGCCAGCAGTGAGGTGGTCGGCTACGAGCAGTACTTC; CDR3 protein: CASSEVVGYEQYF